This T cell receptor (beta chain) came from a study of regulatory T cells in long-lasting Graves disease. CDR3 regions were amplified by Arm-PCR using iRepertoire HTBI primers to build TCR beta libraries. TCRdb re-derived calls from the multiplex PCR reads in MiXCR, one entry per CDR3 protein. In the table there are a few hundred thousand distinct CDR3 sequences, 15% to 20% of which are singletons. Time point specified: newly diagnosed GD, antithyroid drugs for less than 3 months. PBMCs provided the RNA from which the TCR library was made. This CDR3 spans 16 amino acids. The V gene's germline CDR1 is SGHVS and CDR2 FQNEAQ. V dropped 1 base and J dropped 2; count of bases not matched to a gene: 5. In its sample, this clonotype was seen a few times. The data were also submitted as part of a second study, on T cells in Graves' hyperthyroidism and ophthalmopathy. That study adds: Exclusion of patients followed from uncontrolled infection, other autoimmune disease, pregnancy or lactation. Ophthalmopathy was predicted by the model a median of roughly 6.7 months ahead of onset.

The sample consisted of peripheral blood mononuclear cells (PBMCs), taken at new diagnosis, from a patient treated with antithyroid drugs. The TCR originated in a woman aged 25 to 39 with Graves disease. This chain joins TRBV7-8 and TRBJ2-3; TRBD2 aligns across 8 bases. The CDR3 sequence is CASSLDIGGVTDTQYF. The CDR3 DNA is TGTGCCAGCAGCTTAGATATCGGGGGGGTCACAGATACGCAGTATTTT.